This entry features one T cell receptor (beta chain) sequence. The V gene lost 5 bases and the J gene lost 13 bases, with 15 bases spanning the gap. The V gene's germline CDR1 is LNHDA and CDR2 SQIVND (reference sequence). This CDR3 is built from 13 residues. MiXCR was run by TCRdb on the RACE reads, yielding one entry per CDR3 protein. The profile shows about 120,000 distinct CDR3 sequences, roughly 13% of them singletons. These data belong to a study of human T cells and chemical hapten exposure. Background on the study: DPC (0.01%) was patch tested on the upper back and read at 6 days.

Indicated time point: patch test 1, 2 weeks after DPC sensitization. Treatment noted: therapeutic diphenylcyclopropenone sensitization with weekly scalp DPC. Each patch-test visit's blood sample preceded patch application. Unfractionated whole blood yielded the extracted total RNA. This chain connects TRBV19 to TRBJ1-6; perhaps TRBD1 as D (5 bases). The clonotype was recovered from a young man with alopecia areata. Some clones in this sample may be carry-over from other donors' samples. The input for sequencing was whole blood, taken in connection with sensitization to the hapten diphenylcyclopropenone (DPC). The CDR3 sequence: CASSDRDSYPLHF. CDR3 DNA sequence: TGTGCCAGTAGTGACAGAGATTCTTACCCCCTCCACTTT. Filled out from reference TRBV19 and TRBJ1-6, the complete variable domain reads DGGITQSPKYLFRKEGQNVTLSCEQNLNHDAMYWYRQDPGQGLRLIYYSQIVNDFQKGDIAEGYSVSREKKESFPLTVTSAQKNPTAFYLCASSDRDSYPLHFGNGTRLTVT.